The next 21 T cell receptor beta chains were all read from a single sample in a study of blood T cell repertoires in COVID-19. Generated by immunoSEQ multiplex PCR, the TCRdb table keeps only in-frame clones and is missing some. The repertoire holds approximately 250,000 clones, with approximately 88% as singletons. The sample was PBMCs or T cells enriched from blood (not recorded which). The source is a woman aged 40-49 years who had been exposed to COVID-19.

The chain is built from TRBV28 and TRBJ2-1; 11 bases match TRBD2. Germline trimming cut 6 bases from V and 10 bases from J; bases unmatched to any gene: 5. The germline V gene has CDR1 MDHEN and CDR2 SYDVKM. The CDR3 spans 13 residues. The CDR3, as DNA: TGTGCCAGCAGGTTGACTAGCGGGGACGAGCAGTTCTTC. It is translated as CASRLTSGDEQFF.

This chain links TRBV7-2 with TRBJ2-2; TRBD1 might be the D (6 bases). The CDR3 contains 15 residues. Germline V gene lookup returns CDR1 SGHTA and CDR2 FQGNSA. Trimming left V 1 base short and J 2 bases short, with 8 bases between. The CDR3 DNA sequence: TGTGCCAGCAGCTTAGGAGGGGGTAACACCGGGGAGCTGTTTTTT. Translated, it gives CASSLGGGNTGELFF.

This clone was counted once. This chain joins TRBV29-1 and TRBJ2-1; TRBD1 is a possible D gene (6 bases). The germline V gene has CDR1 SQVTM and CDR2 ANQGSEA. Trimming stripped 6 bases from V and 7 bases from J, with 13 bases between. The CDR3 loop spans 12 amino acids. CDR3: CSVEDRANEQFF. DNA for the CDR3: TGCAGCGTCGAGGACAGAGCGAATGAGCAGTTCTTC.

The chain joins TRBV4-1 to TRBJ1-3; D ambiguous. This CDR3 has 15 amino acids. V was pared by 0 bases and J by 8 bases, with 14 bases between. The germline CDR1 and CDR2 sequences are MGHRA and YSYEKL. The CDR3 bases are TGCGCCAGCAGCCAAGAGACTAGTAGGGAATACACCATATATTTT. Protein sequence: CASSQETSREYTIYF.

J is TRBJ2-1 and V is TRBV5-4; 7 bases are a match to TRBD1. With 4 bases clipped from V and 11 bases from J, the junction kept 6 bases outside the gene matches. This CDR3 spans 12 amino acids. CDR1 and CDR2 from the germline V gene are SGHNT and YYREEE (reference sequence). The CDR3 here is CASSTDREQQFF. CDR3 DNA sequence: TGTGCCAGCAGCACCGACAGGGAGCAGCAGTTCTTC. Variable domain in full (rest from reference TRBV5-4 and TRBJ2-1): ETGVTQSPTHLIKTRGQQVTLRCSSQSGHNTVSWYQQALGQGPQFIFQYYREEENGRGNFPPRFSGLQFPNYSSELNVNALELDDSALYLCASSTDREQQFFGPGTRLTVL.

This clone was seen more than once but under ten times. The rearrangement links TRBV18 to TRBJ2-1; no firm D call. There are 15 residues in the CDR3. The V end lost 4 bases, the J end lost 7 bases, and 17 bases lay between the germline ends. Germline CDR1 reads KGHSH; CDR2 reads LQKENI. The CDR3 region has the DNA TGTGCCAGCTCACTTTCGAGACTGGATCCAAATGAGCAGTTCTTC. Protein: CASSLSRLDPNEQFF.

This clone has only a few counts. V gene TRBV2 combines with J gene TRBJ1-5; D is unresolved. The germline V gene encodes CDR1 SNHLY and CDR2 FYNNEI. The V end lost 3 bases, the J end lost 4 bases, and 10 bases lay between the germline ends. The CDR3 length is 14 residues. CDR3 amino acids: CASSDKTVNQPQHF. Here the CDR3 DNA reads TGTGCCAGCAGTGATAAAACGGTTAATCAGCCCCAGCATTTT.

The sample holds one count of this clone. The genes are TRBV29-1 and TRBJ2-2; no reliable D call. This CDR3 has 14 residues. Germline values: CDR1 SQVTM, CDR2 ANQGSEA. V lost 2 bases to trimming and J lost 2 bases, with 9 bases between them. The CDR3 nucleotides read TGCAGCGTTGAATGGGCAGCCAACACCGGGGAGCTGTTTTTT. Translated: CSVEWAANTGELFF.

This clone was seen only once. This chain joins TRBV29-1 and TRBJ1-2; D unresolved. The ends were cut back, 4 bases at V and 5 bases at J, with 17 bases in the middle. Germline CDR1 reads SQVTM; CDR2 reads ANQGSEA. The CDR3 sequence is 14 residues long. Here the CDR3 DNA reads TGCAGCGTTGCAAGCTCAGACGGACTATATGGCTACACCTTC. Translation: CSVASSDGLYGYTF.

The chain couples TRBV30 to TRBJ1-2; 12 bases line up with TRBD1. The CDR3 is made up of 17 amino acids. Looked up from germline, CDR1 is GTSNPN and CDR2 is SVGIG (reference sequence). Germline trimming cut 3 bases from V and 4 bases from J; bases unmatched to any gene: 12. CDR3 in amino acids: CAWRRPGQGALGYGYTF. The CDR3 DNA sequence: TGTGCCTGGAGGCGTCCGGGACAGGGGGCGCTCGGCTATGGCTACACCTTC.

The rearrangement uses TRBV28 and TRBJ1-6; the D gene is possibly TRBD1 (5 bases). The CDR3 sequence is 16 residues long. Germline CDR1 reads MDHEN; CDR2 reads SYDVKM. The V gene lost 6 bases and the J gene lost 10 bases, with 22 bases spanning the gap. CDR3 sequence (DNA): TGTGCCAGCAGCCAACCGGGGGGAATAGTAGGATCACCCCTCCACTTT. This encodes CASSQPGGIVGSPLHF.

The chain joins TRBV4-3 to TRBJ1-1; TRBD1 is a possible D gene (5 bases). CDR1 LGHNA and CDR2 YSLEER come from the germline V gene. This CDR3 contains 17 residues. Trimming took off 0 bases at V and 6 bases at J, with 20 bases between the two ends. The CDR3 spells CASSQEWASRADAEAFF. The CDR3 DNA sequence: TGCGCCAGCAGCCAAGAATGGGCCTCCAGGGCGGATGCTGAAGCTTTCTTT.

The J gene is TRBJ2-5, the V gene TRBV30; possible D gene TRBD1, 5 bases. Trimming removed 0 bases at V and 4 bases at J, with 12 bases between. CDR1 and CDR2 from the germline V gene are GTSNPN and SVGIG (reference sequence). This CDR3 region has 14 residues. Here the CDR3 DNA reads TGTGCCTGGAGTGTAGACAGTATAGGAGAGACCCAGTACTTC. Translating gives CAWSVDSIGETQYF.

V and J are TRBV29-1 and TRBJ1-2, with 12 bases fitting TRBD1. The CDR3 length is 16 residues. The trim removed 4 bases at V and 4 bases at J, leaving 10 bases unmatched. CDR1 is SQVTM, CDR2 ANQGSEA, per germline. As DNA, the CDR3 is TGCAGCGTTGGAGGGGACAGGGGGCTTAATCGCTATGGCTACACCTTC. This gives the protein CSVGGDRGLNRYGYTF.

The chain has TRBV7-2 and TRBJ1-5, with D hard to call. Germline V CDR1 and CDR2: SGHTA, FQGNSA. This CDR3 region has 15 residues. Trimming shortened V by 7 bases and J by 1 base, and 14 bases separated the two germline ends. CDR3 amino acids: CASNSGLRSNQPQHF. CDR3 bases: TGTGCCAGCAACAGCGGGCTAAGGAGCAATCAGCCCCAGCATTTT.

Only one count was recorded for this clone. The CDR3 reads CAWTFSRGQETQYF. CDR3 nucleotide sequence: TGTGCCTGGACCTTCTCCAGGGGCCAAGAGACCCAGTACTTC. The chain employs TRBV30 and TRBJ2-5, with a tentative D call TRBD1 (6 bases). The CDR3 contains 14 residues. CDR1 GTSNPN and CDR2 SVGIG come from the germline V gene (reference sequence). V lost 4 bases to trimming and J lost 1 base, with 13 bases between them.

The genes are TRBV28 and TRBJ1-5; D gene ambiguous. The CDR3 spans 12 residues. Trimming left V 6 bases short and J 7 bases short, with 10 bases between. Germline V gene lookup returns CDR1 MDHEN and CDR2 SYDVKM. CDR3 nucleotides: TGTGCCAGCAGCTTTCGGGAACAGCCCCAGCATTTT. Translating gives CASSFREQPQHF.

The chain links TRBV7-3 to TRBJ2-1, with 8 positions matching TRBD2. V lost 1 base, J lost 9 bases, and 8 bases stayed unmatched. CDR3 length: 15 amino acids. Per the germline V gene, CDR1 is SGHTA and CDR2 is FQGTGA. The chain's CDR3 is CASSLRPGGYVEQFF. CDR3 in DNA: TGTGCCAGCAGCTTAAGACCGGGGGGGTACGTTGAGCAGTTCTTC.

The V and J genes are TRBV7-3 and TRBJ1-1, with 7 bases matching TRBD1. Unmatched junction bases numbered 7, after V lost 2 bases and J lost 1 base. The CDR3 length is 16 residues. Germline CDR1 and CDR2: SGHTA and FQGTGA. DNA of the CDR3: TGTGCCAGCAGCTTAGTTCCAGGGGGAAGGAACACTGAAGCTTTCTTT. Its translation is CASSLVPGGRNTEAFF.

This sequence joins TRBV27 and TRBJ1-5; 9 bases fit TRBD1. Germline lookup yields CDR1 MNHEY and CDR2 SMNVEV (reference sequence). CDR3 length: 16 amino acids. V trimming: 3 bases; J trimming: 4 bases; junction bases outside the gene matches: 7. CDR3 residues: CASSFWRTGVNQPQHF. The DNA for the CDR3 is TGTGCCAGCAGTTTCTGGAGGACAGGGGTGAATCAGCCCCAGCATTTT.

The rearrangement joins TRBV5-1 to TRBJ1-2; D is perhaps TRBD1 (6 bases). V was clipped by 4 bases and J by 0 bases, with 13 bases between them. Germline V gene sequence: CDR1 SGHRS, CDR2 YFSETQ. The CDR3 is made up of 15 amino acids. The CDR3 here is CASSMGTPTNYGYTF. In DNA, the CDR3 is TGCGCCAGCAGCATGGGGACACCCACTAACTATGGCTACACCTTC.